This TCR beta chain is from a study of shared clonotypes between healthy human individuals. Only in-frame clones appear in the TCRdb table, and some are missing; sequencing was by immunoSEQ multiplex PCR. The data show some 1 million clones, with about 75% seen just once and approximately 1.5% held by the top ten. In its sample, this clone was seen once. CDR1 is MNHEY, CDR2 SMNVEV, per germline (reference sequence). Germline trimming cut 5 bases from V and 10 bases from J; bases unmatched to any gene: 9. CDR3 length: 13 residues. Sequences were obtained from memory CD4+ T cells sorted from blood. The subset denotes: CD45RA-negative fraction. This chain connects TRBV27 to TRBJ1-1, with 8 bases identical to TRBD1. This sequence was found in a man younger than 30 in good health. Here the CDR3 reads CASSGQTGVAAFF. As DNA, the CDR3 is TGTGCCAGCAGTGGCCAGACAGGGGTGGCAGCTTTCTTT.